This T cell receptor beta chain was retrieved from a study of T cells in Graves' hyperthyroidism and ophthalmopathy. The source material, RNA transcripts, was used to amplify TCR beta CDR3 regions. First-round RT-PCR with HTBI primers amplified the TCR CDR3 region. TCRdb re-derived calls from the multiplex PCR reads in MiXCR, one entry per CDR3 protein. The sample comprises about 600,000 distinct CDR3 sequences, more than 14% of which are singletons, and 9.5% to 15% rests with the top ten. This clonotype appeared a few times. The ends lost 4 bases at V and 6 bases at J; junction bases unmatched: 7. CDR3 length: 13 residues. Germline V gene data show CDR1 as GTSNPN and CDR2 as SVGIG (reference sequence).

The V and J genes are TRBV30 and TRBJ1-1; TRBD1 matches 8 bases. This receptor was obtained from a woman in her forties or fifties with Graves' ophthalmopathy. The sample consisted of blood. The CDR3 DNA is TGTGCCTGGACTGGACAGGGTTTCTCTGAAGCTTTCTTT. Its translation is CAWTGQGFSEAFF.